The T cell receptor beta chain under discussion was sequenced for a study of blood T cells in healthy people across ages. A word on this clonotype: Its antigen is not identified.

A second roughly 7 to 12 cycle PCR used barcoded and J-beta primers. TCRdb redid the calling of the 5' RACE reads with MiXCR, one entry per CDR3 protein. Seen here are 600,000 to 1,000,000 distinct CDR3 sequences, 20% to 25% observed once, and the top ten hold approximately 3.7%. This CDR3 comprises 13 residues. Unmatched junction bases numbered 3, after V lost 2 bases and J lost 3 bases. Germline V gives CDR1 DFQATT, CDR2 SNEGSKA (reference sequence). General study results and limits: A roughly linear fall in TCR beta diversity per million T cells was seen with increasing age.

Separately, the same data were catalogued under a study of T cells of mothers and their children.

The V call is TRBV20-1, the J call TRBJ1-2, with 7 bases matching TRBD1. The sequenced sample consisted of blood. This receptor was taken from a boy between 5 and 17 years old in good health. CDR3 in amino acids: CSARSDRDYGYTF. CDR3 nucleotides: TGCAGTGCTAGATCAGACAGGGACTATGGCTACACCTTC.